Reported below is one T cell receptor (delta chain). This clone was seen many times. This clone's antigen is unknown. Nothing much larger sits one base from this clone, and base qualities are not available. CDR1 and CDR2 are read off the germline V gene as GEAIGNYY and EKD. V is pared back by 4 bases and J by 1 base, with 12 bases lying between the germline termini. The CDR3 sequence holds 14 residues, the cysteine and phenylalanine included. Only the CDR3 DNA is retained, 42 bases long and in frame from the first base. The data were obtained in a study of gamma-delta T cells after stem cell transplantation listed by TCRdb under 2016. The library was made by RT-PCR. The sequencer was an Illumina MiSeq. TCRdb called clones from the public reads with CATT, and repeated DNA sequences were later combined into one row. The sample yields about 15,000 delta-chain clones; 9.4% were counted once. The ten largest clones take up approximately 60% of the sample.

Sequenced input: gamma-delta T cells. This receptor was taken from a human donor. It is not recorded whose cells these are; they may come from a transplant donor. The sequence is built from TRDV2 and TRDJ1; too little of a D gene remains to name it. For the CDR3, the sequence is CACDTIGATDKLIF. The sequenced DNA: TGTGCCTGTGATACGATAGGGGCCACCGATAAACTCATCTTT.